This T cell receptor (beta chain) was obtained from a study of blood T cell repertoires in COVID-19. The overall study: T cells, B-cell-depleted T cells, or PBMCs supplied cDNA or gDNA.

The protocol was immunoSEQ multiplex PCR, while the TCRdb copy is restricted to in-frame clones and leaves out a portion. The data contain approximately 100,000 clones, about 85% of them seen just once; the ten biggest clones take up 9.5% to 15%. What was sequenced was peripheral blood. This receptor was obtained from a human donor in a cohort sampled during active COVID-19.

In DNA form, the CDR3 reads TGTGCCAGCAACCCCGCGATAGCGGGGGGTGCAGATACGCAGTATTTT. Residues: CASNPAIAGGADTQYF. The rearrangement uses TRBV7-8 and TRBJ2-3, with 10 bases lining up with TRBD2. V trimming: 7 bases; J trimming: 4 bases; junction bases outside the gene matches: 11. This CDR3 is 16 amino acids long. Germline values: CDR1 SGHVS, CDR2 FQNEAQ.